This T cell receptor beta chain was observed in a study of blood T cell repertoires in COVID-19. The repertoire was sequenced with immunoSEQ multiplex PCR; TCRdb's copy has only in-frame clones and lacks some. Among approximately 250,000 clones, around 90% were seen once, and the ten largest hold approximately 1%. With 4 bases clipped from V and 8 bases from J, the junction kept 15 bases outside the gene matches. Germline V CDR1 and CDR2: MDHEN, SYDVKM. The CDR3 spans 17 residues. The sequenced sample was PBMCs or T cells enriched from blood (not recorded which). The receptor comes from a woman between 25 and 40 years old who had recovered from COVID-19. J is TRBJ1-5 and V is TRBV28, with 9 nucleotides matching TRBD1. The CDR3 sequence: CASSSNGSGTGRKPQHF. CDR3 coding DNA: TGTGCCAGCAGTTCCAACGGATCCGGGACAGGGCGGAAGCCCCAGCATTTT.